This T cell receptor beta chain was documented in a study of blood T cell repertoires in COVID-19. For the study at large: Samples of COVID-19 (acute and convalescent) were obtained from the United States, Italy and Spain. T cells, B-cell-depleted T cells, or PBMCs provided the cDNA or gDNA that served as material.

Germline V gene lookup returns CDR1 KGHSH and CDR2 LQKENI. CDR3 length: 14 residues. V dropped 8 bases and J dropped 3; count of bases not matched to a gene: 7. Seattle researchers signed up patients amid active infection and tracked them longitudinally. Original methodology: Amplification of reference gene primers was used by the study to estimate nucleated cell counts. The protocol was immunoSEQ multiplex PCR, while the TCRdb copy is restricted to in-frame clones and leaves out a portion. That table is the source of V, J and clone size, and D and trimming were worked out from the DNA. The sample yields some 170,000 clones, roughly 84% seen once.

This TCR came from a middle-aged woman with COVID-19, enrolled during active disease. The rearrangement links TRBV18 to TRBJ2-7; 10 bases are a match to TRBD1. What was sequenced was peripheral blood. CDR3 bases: TGTGCCAGCGGACAGACAGGGGGCCGCTACGAGCAGTACTTC. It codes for CASGQTGGRYEQYF. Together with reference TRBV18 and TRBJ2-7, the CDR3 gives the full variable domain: NAGVMQNPRHLVRRRGQEARLRCSPMKGHSHVYWYRQLPEEGLKFMVYLQKENIIDESGMPKERFSAEFPKEGPSILRIQQVVRGDSAAYFCASGQTGGRYEQYFGPGTRLTVT.